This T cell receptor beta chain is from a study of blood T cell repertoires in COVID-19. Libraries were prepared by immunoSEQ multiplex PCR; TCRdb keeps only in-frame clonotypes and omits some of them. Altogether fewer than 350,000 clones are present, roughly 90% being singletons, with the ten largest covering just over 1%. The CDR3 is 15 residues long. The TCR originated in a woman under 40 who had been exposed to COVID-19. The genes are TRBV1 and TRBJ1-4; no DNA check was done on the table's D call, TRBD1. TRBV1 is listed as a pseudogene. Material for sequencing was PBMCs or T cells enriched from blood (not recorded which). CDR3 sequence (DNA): TGCACCAGCAGCTCCCGGGACAGGGCGATCGAAAAACTGTTTTTT. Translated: CTSSSRDRAIEKLFF.